The clone carrying this TCR beta chain came up a few times. This sample stems from a study of blood T cell repertoires in COVID-19. Study processing details: Quantification of nucleated cells was approximated via reference gene primer amplification. Profiling relied on immunoSEQ multiplex PCR, and the TCRdb table lists in-frame clones only, not all of them. V and J calls and clone size are as listed in that table; D and trimming were resolved from the DNA. The data show roughly 150,000 clones, about 80% seen once. From germline, CDR1 is SGHTA and CDR2 FQGNSA. Trimming took 3 bases from V and 0 from J, leaving 11 bases between them. This CDR3 has 15 residues.

The sequence was collected from a woman aged 80 or over with acute or convalescent COVID-19. The gene calls are TRBV7-2 and TRBJ1-2, with D possibly TRBD1 on 6 matching bases. Source material: peripheral blood. CDR3 in amino acids: CASSLWQGTNYGYTF. In DNA, the CDR3 is TGTGCCAGCAGCTTGTGGCAGGGGACTAACTATGGCTACACCTTC. The whole variable domain, filled in from reference TRBV7-2 and TRBJ1-2, reads GAGVSQSPSNKVTEKGKDVELRCDPISGHTALYWYRQSLGQGLEFLIYFQGNSAPDKSGLPSDRFSAERTGGSVSTLTIQRTQQEDSAVYLCASSLWQGTNYGYTFGSGTRLTVV.